The TCR beta chain under discussion was sequenced for a study of blood T cells in healthy people across ages. Together with a sample-barcoded 5' primer, a J-beta primer mix was included in a second PCR lasting about 6 to 11 cycles. TCRdb ran MiXCR on the 5' RACE reads and lists one entry per CDR3 protein. The table shows hundreds of thousands of distinct CDR3 sequences, with 24% occurring only once. With V trimmed by 0 bases and J by 1 base, 4 bases remained unmatched. Germline loops: CDR1 SGHAT, CDR2 FQNNGV. This CDR3 has 17 amino acids. A further study also used this sample, focusing on T cells of mothers and their children. According to that study: Three healthy Caucasian mothers and their six children were the donors. Per child, around 3 million TCR beta CDR3 reads were obtained, against over 10 million per mother.

The chain carries TRBV11-2 and TRBJ2-3; 10 nucleotides line up with TRBD2. Source material: blood. The origin of this receptor is a boy aged 5-17 years in good health. The CDR3 nucleotides are TGTGCCAGCAGCTTAGATGGGCTAGCGGGGGGCACAGATACGCAGTATTTT. Its protein is CASSLDGLAGGTDTQYF.